Here is one T cell receptor (beta chain) with its context. This sample is part of a study of OX40 agonist ivuxolimab in advanced cancers. V was pared by 11 bases and J by 2 bases, with 15 bases between. The CDR3 is 13 residues long. Germline V gene data show CDR1 as SEHNR and CDR2 as FQNEAQ (reference sequence). TCRdb's table, derived via immunoSEQ multiplex PCR, lists solely in-frame clones and lacks some. The sample carries some 66,000 clones, 70% to 90% recorded once. The sample here was CD4+ or CD8+ T cells sorted from blood, taken in a trial of the OX40 agonist ivuxolimab. The source of this sequence is an adult with an advanced solid tumor such as melanoma, head and neck, liver or kidney cancer. The chain employs TRBV7-9 and TRBJ2-5; D is perhaps TRBD2 (6 bases). CDR3 loop: CALAPSGQETQYF. For the CDR3, the DNA is TGTGCCCTCGCGCCAAGCGGGCAAGAGACCCAGTACTTC. The full variable domain, its missing parts supplied by reference TRBV7-9 and TRBJ2-5, is DTGVSQNPRHKITKRGQNVTFRCDPISEHNRLYWYRQTLGQGPEFLTYFQNEAQLEKSRLLSDRFSAERPKGSFSTLEIQRTEQGDSAMYLCALAPSGQETQYFGPGTRLLVL.